The 14 T cell receptor beta chains reported below all come from one sample, sequenced in a study of T cell changes during pregnancy in multiple sclerosis. Some clones are missing from TCRdb's copy, which holds only in-frame ones; the method was immunoSEQ multiplex PCR. Here the sample spans around 80,000 clones, just over 90% being singletons. Specimen: peripheral blood, collected before pregnancy. These receptors were collected from a female donor with multiple sclerosis, enrolled in a pregnancy study.

The chain is built from TRBV6-5 and TRBJ1-6, with D hard to call. This CDR3 region has 15 residues. V lost 2 bases, J lost 5 bases, and 10 bases lay in between. The germline V gene encodes CDR1 MNHEY and CDR2 SVGAGI. CDR3 sequence: CASSYLGVNNSPLHF. CDR3 in DNA: TGTGCCAGCAGTTACCTAGGAGTCAATAATTCACCCCTCCACTTT.

The chain joins TRBV15 to TRBJ1-2; 8 nucleotides align to TRBD1. CDR3 length: 16 residues. Germline V gene sequence: CDR1 LNHNV, CDR2 YYDKDF (reference sequence). The ends lost 1 base at V and 3 bases at J; junction bases unmatched: 7. The CDR3 spells CATSRVSPGGDYGYTF. As DNA, the CDR3 is TGTGCCACCAGCAGAGTTTCCCCAGGGGGCGACTATGGCTACACCTTC.

The rearrangement joins TRBV7-5 to TRBJ1-5; TRBD1, as called in the table, went unchecked against the DNA. TRBV7-5 is tagged as a pseudogene. This CDR3 region has 15 residues. In DNA, the CDR3 is TGTGCCAGAAGCTTCTACAGCCTGCGCAATCAGCCCCAGCATTTT. It is translated as CARSFYSLRNQPQHF.

The chain combines TRBV5-8 with TRBJ1-2; a possible D gene is TRBD1 (6 bases). The germline V gene encodes CDR1 SGHTS and CDR2 YDEGEE. This CDR3 comprises 20 residues. Trimming left V 0 bases short and J 1 base short, with 25 bases between. CDR3 bases: TGTGCCAGCAGCTTGGGGACTGCGACTCCCAGGGGACCCGTTAACTATGGCTACACCTTC. Translated: CASSLGTATPRGPVNYGYTF. Supplemented by reference TRBV5-8 and TRBJ1-2, the full variable domain reads EAGVTQSPTHLIKTRGQQATLRCSPISGHTSVYWYQQALGLGLQFLLWYDEGEERNRGNFPPRFSGRQFPNYSSELNVNALELEDSALYLCASSLGTATPRGPVNYGYTFGSGTRLTVV.

V is TRBV10-3 and J is TRBJ2-2, with 7 positions matching TRBD1. CDR1 ENHRY and CDR2 SYGVKD come from the germline V gene. The CDR3 contains 14 residues. V lost 2 bases, J lost 5 bases, and 2 bases stayed unmatched. This CDR3 is CAISEDRVTGELFF. The CDR3 bases are TGTGCCATCAGTGAGGACAGGGTAACCGGGGAGCTGTTTTTT.

The chain has TRBV18 and TRBJ2-7, with D possibly being TRBD2 (7 bases). Germline CDR1 and CDR2: KGHSH and LQKENI. V lost 6 bases and J 1 base, leaving 16 bases between the germline ends. The CDR3 length is 15 residues. CDR3 bases: TGTGCCAGCTCCCAAGGGGGGGCGGATTCCTACGAGCAGTACTTC. This translates into CASSQGGADSYEQYF.

This chain links TRBV4-1 with TRBJ2-7; 7 bases align to TRBD1. This CDR3 is 14 amino acids long. V lost 3 bases, J lost 4 bases, and 6 bases stayed unmatched. Looked up from germline, CDR1 is MGHRA and CDR2 is YSYEKL. The CDR3 sequence is CASSQGTGVYEQYF. CDR3 bases: TGCGCCAGCAGCCAGGGAACAGGGGTTTACGAGCAGTACTTC.

This rearrangement joins TRBV11-2 to TRBJ2-1, with D tentatively TRBD2 (5 bases). The V end was cut by 6 bases, the J end by 5 bases, with 17 bases between. This CDR3 has 15 amino acids. CDR1 and CDR2 (germline): SGHAT, FQNNGV. The chain's CDR3 is CASRQLRGNHNEQFF. The CDR3 bases are TGTGCCAGCAGGCAATTGCGAGGGAACCACAATGAGCAGTTCTTC. Filled out from reference TRBV11-2 and TRBJ2-1, the complete variable domain reads EAGVAQSPRYKIIEKRQSVAFWCNPISGHATLYWYQQILGQGPKLLIQFQNNGVVDDSQLPKDRFSAERLKGVDSTLKIQPAKLEDSAVYLCASRQLRGNHNEQFFGPGTRLTVL.

The CDR3, as DNA: TGTGCCAGCAGACTTGCGTCAGGGTACGAGCAGTACTTC. It is translated as CASRLASGYEQYF. This chain uses TRBV7-9 with TRBJ2-7; perhaps TRBD1 as D (5 bases). The CDR3 runs 13 residues. Germline-derived CDR1 and CDR2 are SEHNR and FQNEAQ (reference sequence). The ends were cut back, 6 bases at V and 4 bases at J, with 13 bases in the middle.

The chain uses TRBV5-5 and TRBJ1-1; 7 positions agree with TRBD1. The J segment lost 0 bases and the V segment lost 2 bases, leaving 4 bases of the junction unmatched. This CDR3 has 15 amino acids. Germline lookup yields CDR1 SGHKS and CDR2 YYEKEE (reference sequence). CDR3: CASSFGQDLNTEAFF. Here the CDR3 DNA reads TGTGCCAGCAGCTTCGGACAGGACCTGAACACTGAAGCTTTCTTT.

V usage is TRBV27 and J usage is TRBJ2-1, with TRBD1 matching over 10 bases. The CDR3 sequence is 16 residues long. V lost 3 bases to trimming and J lost 1 base; unmatched junction nucleotides: 3. Per germline, CDR1 MNHEY and CDR2 SMNVEV (reference sequence). In DNA, the CDR3 is TGTGCCAGCAGTTTCCCGGGACAGGGGTCCTACAATGAGCAGTTCTTC. It translates to CASSFPGQGSYNEQFF.

This clone was found once. The chain recombines TRBV10-2 with TRBJ1-5; the match to TRBD1 covers 7 bases. This CDR3 has 12 residues. Per germline, CDR1 WSHSY and CDR2 SAAADI. With V trimmed by 2 bases and J by 13 bases, 5 bases remained unmatched. In DNA, the CDR3 is TGCGCCAGCAGTGAGCAACGGGACAGACAGCATTTT. Translating it yields CASSEQRDRQHF.

The V gene is TRBV6-5, the J gene TRBJ1-1, with D possibly TRBD1 on 6 matching bases. Between the trimmed V and J ends, which lost 4 bases and 11 bases, there was a span of 17 bases. From germline, CDR1 is MNHEY and CDR2 SVGAGI. This CDR3 contains 13 residues. CDR3 loop: CASSSGQTIRAFF. The CDR3 DNA reads TGTGCCAGCAGTTCGGGACAAACGATAAGGGCTTTCTTT.

This chain connects TRBV6-4 to TRBJ1-2; 8 nucleotides align to TRBD1. The germline V gene has CDR1 MRHNA and CDR2 SNTAGT. The trim removed 2 bases at V and 4 bases at J, leaving 6 bases unmatched. The CDR3 extends over 15 amino acids. This chain's CDR3 is CASSDTGQALYGYTF. CDR3 coding DNA: TGTGCCAGCAGTGACACGGGACAGGCCCTCTATGGCTACACCTTC.